These 10 T cell receptor beta chains originate from one sample sequenced in a study of molecular identifiers for immune sequencing clone quantification. TCRdb reanalysed the PCR reads using MiXCR and keeps one entry per CDR3 protein. Here the sample spans 250,000 to 350,000 distinct CDR3 sequences, over 20% being singletons. Sequencing was carried out using naive CD8+ T cells from blood, with Jurkat cell RNA spiked in. Subset: FACS-sorted CD8+CD4-CCR7+CD45RA+ naive T cells. The source is a human donor in good health. Some libraries in this study had Jurkat cell RNA spiked in.

V and J are TRBV5-3 and TRBJ2-3, with D perhaps being TRBD1 or TRBD2 (7 bases each). TRBV5-3 is assigned to the ORF class and has an uncertain function. The CDR3 is 16 amino acids. V gave up 8 bases and J gave up 8 bases, with 27 bases separating them. Here the CDR3 DNA reads TGTGCCAGCAGGGGGATGGGGAGGGGGCCCGGAGGTACGCAGTATTTT. Residues: CASRGMGRGPGGTQYF.

This clonotype was found many times. V is TRBV1 and J is TRBJ2-7. TRBV1 is described as a pseudogene. The CDR3 length is 13 residues. CDR3 loop: CTSSQVPNREQYF. The CDR3 DNA follows: TGCACCAGCAGCCAAGTTCCCAATCGCGAGCAGTACTTC.

A word on this clonotype: A much larger clone lies a single base off, so this may be a read error. The chain has TRBV20-1 and TRBJ2-5; possible D gene TRBD2, 6 bases. Germline loops: CDR1 DFQATT, CDR2 SNEGSKA (reference sequence). CDR3 length equals 15 residues. The CDR3 sequence: CSARGRDSNQETRYF. CDR3 bases: TGCAGTGCACGGGGCAGGGACTCCAACCAAGAGACCCGGTACTTC.

This clonotype was recorded at least ten times. The rearrangement uses TRBV9 and TRBJ2-1; D possibly corresponds to TRBD2 (6 bases). Trimming pared 2 bases from V and 3 bases from J, leaving 9 bases between. Germline V lookup: CDR1 SGDLS, CDR2 YYNGEE. The CDR3 spans 14 residues. CDR3 in amino acids: CASSVSGDYNEQFF. The CDR3 region has the DNA TGTGCCAGCAGCGTTAGCGGAGACTACAATGAGCAGTTCTTC. Full variable domain (remainder filled in from reference TRBV9 and TRBJ2-1): DSGVTQTPKHLITATGQRVTLRCSPRSGDLSVYWYQQSLDQGLQFLIQYYNGEERAKGNILERFSAQQFPDLHSELNLSSLELGDSALYFCASSVSGDYNEQFFGPGTRLTVL.

This clonotype was counted between two and nine times. V is TRBV7-9 and J is TRBJ2-5; TRBD1 or TRBD2 may be the D gene (5 bases each). Germline V gives CDR1 SEHNR, CDR2 FQNEAQ (reference sequence). The V and J ends lost 8 bases and 1 base respectively, with 11 bases between them. The CDR3 has 13 residues. The CDR3 sequence is CASGSGLQETQYF. CDR3 in DNA: TGTGCCAGCGGGTCGGGGCTCCAAGAGACCCAGTACTTC. Together with reference TRBV7-9 and TRBJ2-5, the CDR3 gives the full variable domain: DTGVSQNPRHKITKRGQNVTFRCDPISEHNRLYWYRQTLGQGPEFLTYFQNEAQLEKSRLLSDRFSAERPKGSFSTLEIQRTEQGDSAMYLCASGSGLQETQYFGPGTRLLVL.

This clonotype was picked up many times. The chain has TRBV20-1 and TRBJ2-3; 7 positions match TRBD1. V was pared by 5 bases and J by 8 bases, with 7 bases of the junction left unmatched. The CDR3 runs to 12 residues. Germline V gives CDR1 DFQATT, CDR2 SNEGSKA (reference sequence). The DNA of the CDR3 is TGCAGTGCTGAGCAGACAGGGTCTACGCAGTATTTT. Translating gives CSAEQTGSTQYF.

A note on this clonotype: This may come from a read error, since a much larger clone is one base off. The chain couples TRBV11-2 to TRBJ2-7, with a tentative D call TRBD1 (7 bases). The CDR3 length is 14 residues. Germline V gene lookup returns CDR1 SGHAT and CDR2 FQNNGV. V dropped 5 bases and J dropped 2 bases, with 13 bases sitting between them. This chain's CDR3 is CASSRTGGTYEQYF. The CDR3 bases are TGTGCCAGCAGCCGGACAGGCGGGACCTACGAGCAGTACTTC.

A few counts support this clonotype. This may arise from a read error, as a much more abundant clone is one base away. The rearrangement joins TRBV4-3 to TRBJ1-1; no definite D call. Germline V gene sequence: CDR1 LGHNA, CDR2 YSLEER. The CDR3 loop spans 11 amino acids. CDR3: CATGGETGAFF. The CDR3 DNA is TGCGCCACCGGTGGGGAAACTGGAGCTTTCTTT.

At least ten counts were recorded for this clonotype. CDR3 bases: TGCAGTGCTACGTCAGGGTCGACCGGGGAGCTGTTTTTT. This translates into CSATSGSTGELFF. The rearrangement links TRBV20-1 to TRBJ2-2, with a possible D match to TRBD1 (5 bases). Trimming removed 4 bases from V and 5 bases from J, with 11 bases in between. Germline CDR1 is DFQATT and CDR2 is SNEGSKA (reference sequence). This CDR3 has 13 amino acids.

The DNA of the CDR3 is TGTGCCAGCAGCCCGACGTCCGGGGACAGGGGGTATCATGAGCAGTTCTTC. This translates into CASSPTSGDRGYHEQFF. The V call is TRBV7-9, the J call TRBJ2-1, with 11 bases fitting TRBD1. CDR3 length: 17 residues. The germline V gene encodes CDR1 SEHNR and CDR2 FQNEAQ (reference sequence). J lost 8 bases, V lost 5 bases, and 14 bases had no gene match.